A single sample is the source of the 29 T cell receptor beta chains below, sequenced in a study of T cell repertoires in aging, cancer and after chemotherapy. The template was genomic DNA from peripheral blood, not RNA. Multiplex touch-down PCR with TRB-A/B primers amplified rearranged V-D-J TRB sequences. TCRdb re-called the multiplex PCR reads through MiXCR, storing one row per CDR3 protein. This table has 13,000 or so distinct CDR3 sequences, 25% appearing once. Sequenced: blood. The receptors were sampled from a human donor in good health.

CDR3 protein: CASRPAWNTGELFF. CDR3 DNA: TGTGCCAGCAGACCCGCCTGGAACACCGGGGAGCTGTTTTTT. The chain combines TRBV7-6 with TRBJ2-2; D gene ambiguous. The CDR3 is 14 residues long. V was clipped by 6 bases and J by 1 base, with 9 bases between them. Germline CDR1 reads SGHVS; CDR2 reads FNYEAQ.

A few counts support this clonotype. This rearrangement joins TRBV6-5 to TRBJ2-1, with 14 bases that match TRBD2. This CDR3 is 13 amino acids long. Trimming removed 10 bases from V and 7 bases from J; junction bases left unmatched: 3. Looked up from germline, CDR1 is MNHEY and CDR2 is SVGAGI. CDR3 region: CATGTSGGNEQFF. CDR3 nucleotide sequence: TGTGCCACCGGGACTAGCGGGGGAAATGAGCAGTTCTTC.

The J gene is TRBJ2-5, the V gene TRBV11-3; D is unclear. V was trimmed by 1 base and J by 1 base, leaving 7 bases between them. From germline, CDR1 is SGHNT and CDR2 YENEEA. The CDR3 totals 14 residues. The CDR3 loop reads CASSLGALQETQYF. CDR3 sequence (DNA): TGTGCCAGCAGCTTAGGAGCGCTCCAAGAGACCCAGTACTTC. Full variable domain (remainder filled in from reference TRBV11-3 and TRBJ2-5): EAGVVQSPRYKIIEKKQPVAFWCNPISGHNTLYWYLQNLGQGPELLIRYENEEAVDDSQLPKDRFSAERLKGVDSTLKIQPAELGDSAVYLCASSLGALQETQYFGPGTRLLVL.

This clonotype turned up a few times. The V gene is TRBV5-1, the J gene TRBJ1-6, with 11 positions matching TRBD1. The CDR3 length is 16 residues. V lost 0 bases to trimming and J lost 8 bases; unmatched junction nucleotides: 4. Germline V lookup: CDR1 SGHRS, CDR2 YFSETQ. Written as DNA, the CDR3 is TGCGCCAGCAGCTTGGCGGGACAGGGGGTAGATTCACCCCTCCACTTT. Protein: CASSLAGQGVDSPLHF.

This rearrangement joins TRBV19 to TRBJ1-6; no reliable D call. CDR3 size: 15 residues. Trimming took 7 bases from V and 8 from J, leaving 18 bases between them. Germline V gene data show CDR1 as LNHDA and CDR2 as SQIVND (reference sequence). CDR3 sequence reads: CASNPGINRDSPLHF. The CDR3 region has the DNA TGTGCCAGTAACCCCGGAATTAATAGGGATTCACCCCTCCACTTT.

V usage is TRBV19 and J usage is TRBJ2-3; weak D call: TRBD2 (5 bases). The CDR3 is 16 amino acids. V was shortened by 9 bases and J by 4 bases, with 23 bases between the two germline ends. The germline V gene encodes CDR1 LNHDA and CDR2 SQIVND (reference sequence). This chain's CDR3 is CASSQDRTPRSDTQYF. Written as DNA, the CDR3 is TGTGCCAGCAGCCAAGATAGGACTCCGCGTTCAGATACGCAGTATTTT.

This clonotype was observed at least ten times. The chain carries TRBV7-2 and TRBJ2-3; the D is unclear. The germline V and J ends were trimmed by 5 bases and 0 bases, with 15 bases remaining between them. Looked up from germline, CDR1 is SGHTA and CDR2 is FQGNSA. This CDR3 comprises 16 residues. The CDR3 region is CASSPGMWSSTDTQYF. For the CDR3, the DNA is TGTGCCAGCAGCCCTGGGATGTGGTCGAGCACAGATACGCAGTATTTT.

The genes are TRBV7-2 and TRBJ2-1, with 7 nucleotides matching TRBD1. The CDR3 covers 15 residues. Germline loops: CDR1 SGHTA, CDR2 FQGNSA. J gave up 0 bases and V 1 base, and 0 bases lay outside the gene matches. The CDR3 reads CASSLGQGSYNEQFF. Written as DNA, the CDR3 is TGTGCCAGCAGCTTAGGACAGGGCTCCTACAATGAGCAGTTCTTC.

In its sample, this clonotype was seen a few times. The genes are TRBV20-1 and TRBJ2-2, with D unclear. The CDR3 loop spans 13 amino acids. Germline V gene lookup returns CDR1 DFQATT and CDR2 SNEGSKA (reference sequence). V lost 2 bases and J 5 bases, leaving 9 bases between the germline ends. The DNA for the CDR3 is TGCAGTGCTAGAAGCCTAGTTACCGGGGAGCTGTTTTTT. Residues: CSARSLVTGELFF.

This clonotype was seen only a few times. This rearrangement joins TRBV7-3 to TRBJ2-3, with a tentative D call TRBD1 (6 bases). Per the germline V gene, CDR1 is SGHTA and CDR2 is FQGTGA. The CDR3 is 16 residues long. The ends were cut back, 2 bases at V and 6 bases at J, with 18 bases in the middle. CDR3 DNA sequence: TGTGCCAGCAGCTTATTACATGGGGGCCTATCGGATACGCAGTATTTT. Protein: CASSLLHGGLSDTQYF.

This clonotype was found a few times. V gene TRBV27 combines with J gene TRBJ1-1, with 7 nucleotides matching TRBD1. With V trimmed by 3 bases and J by 5 bases, 3 bases remained unmatched. Germline lookup yields CDR1 MNHEY and CDR2 SMNVEV (reference sequence). The CDR3 runs 13 residues. In DNA form, the CDR3 reads TGTGCCAGCAGTTTGACAGGGATGACTGAAGCTTTCTTT. Protein product: CASSLTGMTEAFF.

This chain joins TRBV5-6 and TRBJ1-5; D perhaps matches TRBD1 (6 bases). The CDR3 runs 16 residues. Germline V CDR1 and CDR2: SGHDT, YYEEEE. With 4 bases removed from V and 3 bases from J, the gap between germline ends came to 17 bases. The CDR3 here is CASSRGRNIYNQPQHF. For the CDR3, the DNA is TGTGCCAGCAGCCGGGGGCGGAACATCTACAATCAGCCCCAGCATTTT.

The V gene is TRBV27, the J gene TRBJ2-7; the match to TRBD1 covers 8 bases. J was trimmed by 3 bases and V by 2 bases; bases with no gene match: 6. The CDR3 consists of 15 residues. Per germline, CDR1 MNHEY and CDR2 SMNVEV (reference sequence). The CDR3: CASSLAATGVYEQYF. CDR3 bases: TGTGCCAGCAGTTTAGCGGCGACAGGGGTCTACGAGCAGTACTTC.

This clonotype was detected only a few times. The V and J genes are TRBV25-1 and TRBJ1-5, with TRBD1 identical over 7 bases. V gave up 5 bases and J gave up 1 base; unmatched junction bases: 5. Germline CDR1 MGHDK, CDR2 SYGVNS. The CDR3 is 15 residues long. The CDR3 is CASSQTGVSNQPQHF. In nucleotides, the CDR3 is TGTGCCAGCAGTCAAACAGGGGTGAGCAATCAGCCCCAGCATTTT.

The rearrangement links TRBV28 to TRBJ2-3; possibly TRBD2 for D (7 bases). From germline, CDR1 is MDHEN and CDR2 SYDVKM. CDR3 length: 16 amino acids. V was shortened by 3 bases and J by 1 base, with 14 bases between the two germline ends. As DNA, the CDR3 is TGTGCCAGCAGTTTGAGTGGGGGGGCCGGCACAGATACGCAGTATTTT. This codes for CASSLSGGAGTDTQYF.

This clonotype was picked up a small number of times. The chain links TRBV11-2 to TRBJ1-2, with D perhaps matching TRBD1 (6 bases). Germline V lookup: CDR1 SGHAT, CDR2 FQNNGV. The germline V and J ends were trimmed by 5 bases and 8 bases, with 12 bases remaining between them. The CDR3 runs to 12 residues. The CDR3 loop is CASSRTGSGYTF. DNA for the CDR3: TGTGCCAGCAGCCGAACAGGGTCCGGCTACACCTTC.

This chain connects TRBV4-1 to TRBJ2-7, with 9 nucleotides matching TRBD1. Germline trimming cut 1 base from V and 3 bases from J; bases unmatched to any gene: 1. This CDR3 region has 14 residues. CDR1 is MGHRA, CDR2 YSYEKL, per germline. The chain's CDR3 is CASSQGQGVYEQYF. As DNA, the CDR3 is TGCGCCAGCAGCCAAGGACAGGGGGTCTACGAGCAGTACTTC.

This clonotype has a handful of counts. J is TRBJ1-4 and V is TRBV6-1; no definite D call. The V end lost 7 bases, the J end lost 4 bases, and 19 bases lay between the germline ends. CDR1 and CDR2 (germline): MNHNS, SASEGT. The CDR3 spans 16 residues. CDR3 residues: CASTLGSSTINEKLFF. The CDR3 region has the DNA TGTGCCAGCACCCTGGGGTCCTCTACCATTAATGAAAAACTGTTTTTT.

This clonotype was seen only a few times. The rearrangement uses TRBV25-1 and TRBJ2-1; TRBD2 agrees at 8 bases. V lost 6 bases and J lost 4; bases outside the gene matches: 8. CDR3 length: 15 residues. Looked up from germline, CDR1 is MGHDK and CDR2 is SYGVNS. Written as DNA, the CDR3 is TGTGCCAGCAGCGGAGGGACTAGAGGGTACAATGAGCAGTTCTTC. Its translation is CASSGGTRGYNEQFF.

This clonotype is medium-sized (0.01 to 0.1%) by share. The chain links TRBV6-5 to TRBJ2-7; TRBD2 aligns across 10 bases. J lost 4 bases, V lost 5 bases, and 5 bases had no gene match. The CDR3 has 14 amino acids. Germline V gene lookup returns CDR1 MNHEY and CDR2 SVGAGI. The CDR3 DNA reads as TGTGCCAGCAGTGAATGGACTAGCGGATACGAGCAGTACTTC. Protein product: CASSEWTSGYEQYF.

J is TRBJ2-2 and V is TRBV18; D call uncertain. V was clipped by 1 base and J by 2 bases, with 11 bases between them. The germline CDR1 and CDR2 sequences are KGHSH and LQKENI. The CDR3 has 16 amino acids. Written as DNA, the CDR3 is TGTGCCAGCTCACCACTCACGAGACCTAACACCGGGGAGCTGTTTTTT. This translates into CASSPLTRPNTGELFF. The full variable domain, in which reference TRBV18 and TRBJ2-2 provide the parts outside the CDR3, is NAGVMQNPRHLVRRRGQEARLRCSPMKGHSHVYWYRQLPEEGLKFMVYLQKENIIDESGMPKERFSAEFPKEGPSILRIQQVVRGDSAAYFCASSPLTRPNTGELFFGEGSRLTVL.

J is TRBJ1-5 and V is TRBV19; TRBD1 aligns across 10 bases. This CDR3 has 14 amino acids. Trimming took 1 base from V and 7 from J; bases not matched to a gene: 1. In germline, CDR1 is LNHDA, CDR2 SQIVND (reference sequence). CDR3 residues: CASSIGDRGQPQHF. In nucleotides, the CDR3 is TGTGCCAGTAGTATAGGGGACAGGGGACAGCCCCAGCATTTT.

Notes on this clonotype: A much larger clone is a single base away; this may be a read error. The CDR3 bases are TGCAGCGCCCACGAGGTAGGCGCCTACAAGCAGTACTTC. Translating it yields CSAHEVGAYKQYF. The chain is built from TRBV29-1 and TRBJ2-7; D not certain. Germline CDR1 is SQVTM and CDR2 is ANQGSEA. The CDR3 runs 13 residues.

V and J are TRBV20-1 and TRBJ1-2, with 11 bases identical to TRBD1. This CDR3 is built from 19 residues. CDR1 DFQATT and CDR2 SNEGSKA come from the germline V gene (reference sequence). Trimming removed 1 base from V and 4 bases from J; junction bases left unmatched: 17. The CDR3 DNA reads as TGCAGTGCTAGAGGCTTGGGACAGGGGGACACTCGATTTGGCTATGGCTACACCTTC. Its translation: CSARGLGQGDTRFGYGYTF.

V usage is TRBV6-2 or TRBV6-3 and J usage is TRBJ1-2; 11 bases fit TRBD1. V dropped 6 bases and J dropped 4; count of bases not matched to a gene: 16. CDR1 is MNHEY, CDR2 SVGEGT, per germline. The CDR3 length is 18 residues. In DNA form, the CDR3 reads TGTGCCAGCAGCCCACGTCCCGGGACAGGGGGTGAAGGCTATGGCTACACCTTC. It specifies CASSPRPGTGGEGYGYTF.

This chain uses TRBV7-9 with TRBJ1-2; no clear D gene. The CDR3 has 16 residues. Germline-derived CDR1 and CDR2 are SEHNR and FQNEAQ (reference sequence). V shed 5 bases and J shed 10 bases, with 26 bases lying between them. CDR3 in amino acids: CASSPMFRTPKYTYTF. CDR3 DNA sequence: TGTGCCAGCAGCCCTATGTTTAGGACGCCGAAATACACCTACACCTTC.

In this sample, this clonotype turned up a few times. The rearrangement uses TRBV7-9 and TRBJ2-1; 8 nucleotides match TRBD2. The CDR3 length is 15 residues. V lost 0 bases and J lost 10; bases outside the gene matches: 8. Germline CDR1 is SEHNR and CDR2 is FQNEAQ (reference sequence). The CDR3 nucleotides are TGTGCCAGCAGCTTAGCTTCAGCGGGGGAGGAAGAGCAGTTCTTC. It specifies CASSLASAGEEEQFF. The whole variable domain, filled in from reference TRBV7-9 and TRBJ2-1, reads DTGVSQNPRHKITKRGQNVTFRCDPISEHNRLYWYRQTLGQGPEFLTYFQNEAQLEKSRLLSDRFSAERPKGSFSTLEIQRTEQGDSAMYLCASSLASAGEEEQFFGPGTRLTVL.

This rearrangement joins TRBV20-1 to TRBJ1-2, with D possibly being TRBD1 (5 bases). This CDR3 spans 14 amino acids. V was clipped by 3 bases and J by 3 bases, with 14 bases between them. Looked up from germline, CDR1 is DFQATT and CDR2 is SNEGSKA (reference sequence). CDR3 protein: CSARGGGVDYGYTF. In DNA, the CDR3 is TGCAGTGCTAGGGGGGGAGGGGTGGACTATGGCTACACCTTC.

This clonotype was recorded at least ten times. The rearrangement links TRBV6-1 to TRBJ1-3; TRBD1 is a possible D gene (6 bases). Germline CDR1 and CDR2: MNHNS and SASEGT. Trimming pared 6 bases from V and 0 bases from J, leaving 12 bases between. CDR3 length: 15 amino acids. The CDR3, as DNA: TGTGCCAGCAGGGCGACAGGCGACTCTGGAAACACCATATATTTT. Translation gives CASRATGDSGNTIYF.